Below, 10 T cell receptor beta chains from the same sample are listed, as sequenced in a study of blood T cell repertoires in COVID-19. Here immunoSEQ multiplex PCR was the method, and the copy in TCRdb shows in-frame clones only, minus some. The data contain some 70,000 clones, 80% to 90% of them seen just once; the ten biggest clones take up less than 6.5%. The sample taken for sequencing was peripheral blood. Receptors originate from a man aged 50 or older with active COVID-19.

V and J are TRBV24-1 and TRBJ2-3; D remains ambiguous. The CDR3 has 16 residues. Per the germline V gene, CDR1 is KGHDR and CDR2 is SFDVKD. The germline V and J ends were trimmed by 0 bases and 3 bases, with 12 bases remaining between them. The CDR3 DNA reads as TGTGCCACCAGTGATTTGCAAGGTGGAGCGACAGATACGCAGTATTTT. This sequence encodes CATSDLQGGATDTQYF.

This clone occurred a few times. The genes are TRBV9 and TRBJ2-7; a possible D gene is TRBD1 (7 bases). This CDR3 spans 14 amino acids. Germline CDR1 is SGDLS and CDR2 is YYNGEE. Trimming stripped 0 bases from V and 5 bases from J, with 12 bases between. The CDR3 DNA reads TGTGCCAGCAGCGTAGGTGGCAGGGGGGACGAGCAGTACTTC. Amino acid sequence: CASSVGGRGDEQYF.

The chain carries TRBV6-4 and TRBJ2-2; 8 nucleotides match TRBD2. The J segment lost 4 bases and the V segment lost 10 bases, leaving 5 bases of the junction unmatched. The CDR3 covers 13 residues. The germline V gene encodes CDR1 MRHNA and CDR2 SNTAGT. CDR3 sequence reads: CATRTSGTGELFF. The CDR3 nucleotides are TGTGCCACCCGAACTAGCGGCACCGGGGAGCTGTTTTTT.

The CDR3 DNA follows: TGCGCCAGCAGCCAACAGCGATCATACGAGCAGTACTTC. It is translated as CASSQQRSYEQYF. The chain combines TRBV4-1 with TRBJ2-7; D is unresolved. The CDR3 has 13 residues. CDR1 is MGHRA and CDR2 is YSYEKL in the germline V gene. The V gene lost 2 bases and the J gene lost 4 bases, with 9 bases spanning the gap.

This clone was counted a single time. The chain employs TRBV13 and TRBJ2-1; no clear D gene. The CDR3 contains 16 residues. Trimming took off 2 bases at V and 3 bases at J, with 14 bases between the two ends. CDR1 is PRHDT, CDR2 FYEKMQ, per germline (reference sequence). CDR3 bases: TGTGCCAGCAGCTTACCGCGGCCTCCCCTCTACAATGAGCAGTTCTTC. Translation gives CASSLPRPPLYNEQFF. The full variable domain, rest sourced from reference TRBV13 and TRBJ2-1, is AAGVIQSPRHLIKEKRETATLKCYPIPRHDTVYWYQQGPGQDPQFLISFYEKMQSDKGSIPDRFSAQQFSDYHSELNMSSLELGDSALYFCASSLPRPPLYNEQFFGPGTRLTVL.

This clone came up once. The rearrangement uses TRBV25-1 and TRBJ2-5; 8 bases line up with TRBD2. Germline CDR1 reads MGHDK; CDR2 reads SYGVNS. This CDR3 has 16 amino acids. After removal of 3 bases from V and 5 bases from J, the junction contained 11 bases not matched to a gene. The CDR3 spells CASSEWTGTRGETQYF. As DNA, the CDR3 is TGTGCCAGCAGTGAGTGGACGGGGACTAGGGGCGAGACCCAGTACTTC.

The chain has TRBV7-3 and TRBJ2-3; 11 bases agree with TRBD2. V was pared by 5 bases and J by 1 base, with 5 bases of the junction left unmatched. Germline lookup yields CDR1 SGHTA and CDR2 FQGTGA. The length of the CDR3 is 16 residues. The CDR3 sequence is CASSQPGLAGTDTQYF. As DNA, the CDR3 is TGTGCCAGCAGCCAACCGGGACTAGCGGGCACAGATACGCAGTATTTT.

The chain joins TRBV9 to TRBJ2-7, with 9 bases that match TRBD1. The CDR3 has 13 amino acids. Germline loops: CDR1 SGDLS, CDR2 YYNGEE. With 4 bases clipped from V and 4 bases from J, the junction kept 3 bases outside the gene matches. Here the CDR3 reads CASSPGTGYEQYF. The CDR3 DNA is TGTGCCAGCAGCCCCGGGACAGGGTACGAGCAGTACTTC.

V and J are TRBV11-2 and TRBJ2-1; TRBD1 might be the D (5 bases). The length of the CDR3 is 14 residues. V lost 5 bases and J 9 bases, leaving 17 bases between the germline ends. Germline CDR1 and CDR2: SGHAT and FQNNGV. Here the CDR3 reads CASSVTSGHGEQFF. CDR3 nucleotides: TGTGCCAGCAGCGTCACAAGTGGACACGGTGAGCAGTTCTTC.

V gene TRBV11-3 combines with J gene TRBJ2-1; the match to TRBD1 covers 9 bases. The CDR3 has 14 residues. After removal of 4 bases from V and 6 bases from J, the junction contained 4 bases not matched to a gene. Germline-derived CDR1 and CDR2 are SGHNT and YENEEA. In DNA, the CDR3 is TGTGCCAGCAGCTGGGACAGGGATTCCAATGAGCAGTTCTTC. It codes for CASSWDRDSNEQFF.